These T cell receptor beta chains were read from a single sample in a study of blood T cell repertoires in COVID-19. Generated by immunoSEQ multiplex PCR, the TCRdb table keeps only in-frame clones and is missing some. Among 300,000 to 400,000 clones, 85% to 90% were seen once, and the ten largest hold roughly 6%. Input material: peripheral blood. The source of these receptors is a woman between 45 and 60 years old with COVID-19, enrolled during active disease. The CDR3 runs from the conserved cysteine through the conserved F or W. D genes are given only for firm matches. Expanded clones are given a class, and other clones once, few, many or no size at all.

TRBV14	TRBD1	TRBJ2-3	-	CASSPHRGSGTDTQYF	TGTGCCAGCAGCCCCCACAGGGGGTCGGGAACAGATACGCAGTATTTT
TRBV6-1	-	TRBJ2-7	-	CASSEGLQRSYEQYF	TGTGCCAGCAGTGAAGGACTTCAACGCTCCTACGAGCAGTACTTC
TRBV4-2	-	TRBJ2-5	-	CASSQESQETQYF	TGTGCCAGCAGCCAAGAGAGTCAAGAGACCCAGTACTTC
TRBV4-1	TRBD2	TRBJ2-7	-	CASSRYWERGAYEQYF	TGCGCCAGCAGCCGCTATTGGGAGCGGGGGGCCTACGAGCAGTACTTC
TRBV7-9	TRBD1	TRBJ1-2	few	CASSPGQGNYGYTF	TGTGCCAGCAGCCCCGGACAGGGAAACTATGGCTACACCTTC
TRBV15	-	TRBJ2-1	-	CATSRTQGGYNEQFF	TGTGCCACCAGCAGAACACAGGGCGGATACAATGAGCAGTTCTTC
TRBV13	-	TRBJ2-5	-	CATTLERGSGGQETQYF	TGTGCCACCACTCTGGAGAGGGGGTCGGGGGGCCAAGAGACCCAGTACTTC
TRBV6-5	-	TRBJ2-1	-	CASTSLISGYNEQFF	TGTGCCAGCACCTCCTTAATTAGCGGATACAATGAGCAGTTCTTC
TRBV5-1	-	TRBJ2-7	-	CASSLYQGTYEQYF	TGCGCCAGCAGCTTGTACCAGGGTACCTACGAGCAGTACTTC
TRBV27	TRBD1	TRBJ1-5	once	CASSLSNRGHQPQHF	TGTGCCAGCAGTTTATCGAACAGGGGCCATCAGCCCCAGCATTTT
TRBV12-2	-	TRBJ1-4	few	CASRLGLEKLFF	TGTGCAAGTCGCTTAGGTTTAGAAAAACTGTTTTTT
TRBV5-1	-	TRBJ2-3	-	CASSRDSSGPDTQYF	TGCGCCAGCAGCCGGGACTCCTCTGGACCAGATACGCAGTATTTT
TRBV18	TRBD1	TRBJ2-5	-	CASSPGDRGEFETQYF	TGTGCCAGCTCACCGGGGGACAGGGGGGAATTTGAGACCCAGTACTTC
TRBV1	-	TRBJ2-7	once	CTSSHPGDRGLHEQYF	TGCACCAGCAGCCACCCAGGGGACAGGGGGCTTCACGAGCAGTACTTC
TRBV30	TRBD2	TRBJ2-5	-	CAWSVQAGDEETQYF	TGTGCCTGGAGTGTACAAGCGGGAGATGAAGAGACCCAGTACTTC
TRBV7-9	-	TRBJ1-2	-	CASSQIQEVGGGYTF	TGTGCCAGCAGCCAAATCCAGGAGGTAGGAGGTGGCTACACCTTC
TRBV3-1/TRBV3-2	TRBD2	TRBJ2-1	-	CASSRWLAGGDEQFF	TGTGCCAGCAGCCGGTGGCTAGCGGGAGGGGATGAGCAGTTCTTC
TRBV24-1	TRBD1	TRBJ2-2	once	CATGQGAGELFF	TGTGCCACCGGACAGGGGGCCGGGGAGCTGTTTTTT
TRBV5-1	TRBD1	TRBJ1-3	-	CASSSQGVFSGNTIYF	TGCGCCAGCAGCTCCCAGGGGGTGTTCTCTGGAAACACCATATATTTT
TRBV25-1	-	TRBJ1-2	-	CASSATRAALGNYGYTF	TGTGCCAGCAGTGCAACCAGGGCCGCATTAGGAAACTATGGCTACACCTTC
TRBV27	-	TRBJ1-1	-	CASSSLSVAFF	TGTGCCAGCAGTTCCCTTAGCGTCGCTTTCTTT
TRBV27	-	TRBJ1-4	-	CASSRLPTGGGNEKLFF	TGTGCCAGCAGTAGACTCCCGACAGGAGGTGGTAATGAAAAACTGTTTTTT